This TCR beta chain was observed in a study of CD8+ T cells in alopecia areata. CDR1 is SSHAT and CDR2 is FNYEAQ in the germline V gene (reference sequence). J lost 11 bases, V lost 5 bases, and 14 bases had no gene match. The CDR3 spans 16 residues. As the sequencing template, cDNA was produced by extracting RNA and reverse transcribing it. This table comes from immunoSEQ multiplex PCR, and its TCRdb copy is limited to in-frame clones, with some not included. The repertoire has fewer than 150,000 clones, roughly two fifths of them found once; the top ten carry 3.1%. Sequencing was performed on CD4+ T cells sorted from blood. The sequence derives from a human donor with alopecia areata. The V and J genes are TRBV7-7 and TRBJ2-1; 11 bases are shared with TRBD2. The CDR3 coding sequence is TGTGCCAGCAGCATGGGGACTAGCGGAAATACAATGAAGCAGTTCTTC. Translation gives CASSMGTSGNTMKQFF.